The 32 T cell receptor beta chains reported below all come from one sample, sequenced in a study of cytomegalovirus exposure and HLA in healthy donors. PCR involved 60 Vbeta and 13 Jbeta primers. TCRdb's copy holds only in-frame clones and misses some; the assay was immunoSEQ multiplex PCR. This sample yields about 200,000 clones, of which about 76% are seen a single time; approximately 0.4% belongs to the top ten. Sequencing was carried out using PBMCs. The receptor source for this set is a male donor in good health and CMV-seropositive.

The chain carries TRBV4-1 and TRBJ1-2; 7 nucleotides line up with TRBD1. Germline V gene sequence: CDR1 MGHRA, CDR2 YSYEKL. Losses at the gene ends were 1 base for V and 7 bases for J; bases not matched to a gene: 15. The CDR3 length is 17 residues. CDR3 sequence reads: CASSQVGQGVLLGGYTF. The DNA for the CDR3 is TGCGCCAGCAGCCAAGTAGGGCAGGGGGTTCTACTGGGTGGCTACACCTTC.

Notes on this clone: One end of the junction fails to match germline, which may point to a read error. The V call is TRBV20-1, the J call TRBJ2-3, with D possibly being TRBD2 (6 bases). Germline V CDR1 and CDR2: DFQATT, SNEGSKA (reference sequence). CDR3 length: 9 residues. This chain's CDR3 is CNASERQYF. The CDR3 region has the DNA TGCAATGCTAGCGAGAGGCAGTATTTT.

In this sample, this clone turned up a few times. The chain is built from TRBV7-9 and TRBJ1-3; no definite D call. Germline V lookup: CDR1 SEHNR, CDR2 FQNEAQ (reference sequence). The CDR3 runs to 15 residues. With 5 bases removed from V and 0 bases from J, the gap between germline ends came to 11 bases. CDR3 coding DNA: TGTGCCAGCAGCCCGCGCCTGTACTCTGGAAACACCATATATTTT. The encoded protein is CASSPRLYSGNTIYF.

The chain combines TRBV6-1 with TRBJ1-2; no clear D gene. CDR1 is MNHNS, CDR2 SASEGT, per germline. The CDR3 runs to 14 residues. The V and J ends lost 7 bases and 1 base respectively, with 13 bases between them. The CDR3 is CASIPTGSNYGYTF. CDR3 nucleotides: TGTGCCAGCATTCCAACCGGGAGTAACTATGGCTACACCTTC.

To note about this clone: One end of the junction is discordant with germline, which a read error may explain. The V and J genes are TRBV11-2 and TRBJ2-1; the match to TRBD2 covers 10 bases. Germline V lookup: CDR1 SGHAT, CDR2 FQNNGV. The CDR3 sequence is 15 residues long. The CDR3 is CAGSPSGGAGSEQFF. For the CDR3, the DNA is TGTGCCGGCAGCCCAAGCGGGGGGGCCGGTAGTGAGCAGTTCTTC.

The V and J genes are TRBV27 and TRBJ1-4; D uncertain. CDR1 is MNHEY and CDR2 is SMNVEV in the germline V gene (reference sequence). The CDR3 is 17 amino acids. V dropped 2 bases and J dropped 8 bases, with 21 bases sitting between them. CDR3 in amino acids: CASSLSIESAPREKLFF. Here the CDR3 DNA reads TGTGCCAGCAGTTTAAGTATCGAATCTGCCCCGAGGGAAAAACTGTTTTTT.

This sequence joins TRBV11-3 and TRBJ2-7; TRBD1 matches at 8 bases. CDR3 length: 14 amino acids. J gave up 3 bases and V 4 bases, and 5 bases lay outside the gene matches. Germline CDR1 and CDR2: SGHNT and YENEEA. CDR3 amino acids: CASSSGQGLYEQYF. The DNA of the CDR3 is TGTGCCAGCAGCTCCGGACAGGGACTCTACGAGCAGTACTTC.

Of note for this clone: Additional DNA sequences in this sample encode the identical CDR3. J is TRBJ1-2 and V is TRBV7-3, with D perhaps TRBD1 (6 bases). The CDR3 runs to 15 residues. CDR1 SGHTA and CDR2 FQGTGA come from the germline V gene. Trimming removed 6 bases from V and 1 base from J, with 15 bases in between. The CDR3 spells CASSLGTLHNYGYTF. The DNA of the CDR3 is TGTGCCAGCAGTTTAGGGACACTCCATAACTATGGCTACACCTTC.

This rearrangement joins TRBV4-3 to TRBJ2-7; maybe TRBD2 (7 bases). The V and J ends lost 8 bases and 6 bases respectively, with 20 bases between them. The CDR3 extends over 14 amino acids. Looked up from germline, CDR1 is LGHNA and CDR2 is YSLEER. The CDR3 reads CASGGASVVSEQYF. Here the CDR3 DNA reads TGCGCCAGCGGGGGGGCGTCCGTCGTGTCCGAGCAGTACTTC.

V is TRBV2 and J is TRBJ2-6; D remains unclear. The V end was cut by 6 bases, the J end by 1 base, with 22 bases between. CDR1 and CDR2 from the germline V gene are SNHLY and FYNNEI. The CDR3 is 19 amino acids. CDR3 nucleotide sequence: TGTGCCAGCAGCTCCAGAGATCAAATACTCAGGTCTGGGGCCAACGTCCTGACTTTC. Amino acids: CASSSRDQILRSGANVLTF.

The V gene is TRBV27, the J gene TRBJ1-2; 10 bases are shared with TRBD1. J was trimmed by 5 bases and V by 6 bases; bases with no gene match: 3. This CDR3 region has 13 residues. Germline CDR1 reads MNHEY; CDR2 reads SMNVEV (reference sequence). The CDR3 bases are TGTGCCAGCAGAGGACAGGGGGTGTATGGCTACACCTTC. Its translation: CASRGQGVYGYTF.

The chain carries TRBV9 and TRBJ1-1; D gene unclear. The CDR3 is 14 amino acids. Germline assignment: CDR1 SGDLS and CDR2 YYNGEE. The V end lost 3 bases, the J end lost 3 bases, and 12 bases lay between the germline ends. Written as DNA, the CDR3 is TGTGCCAGCAGCGGAACGAGGGCCCACACTGAAGCTTTCTTT. Protein: CASSGTRAHTEAFF.

The chain uses TRBV10-3 and TRBJ1-1; 7 nucleotides align to TRBD1. The CDR3 extends over 14 amino acids. Looked up from germline, CDR1 is ENHRY and CDR2 is SYGVKD. V lost 3 bases and J lost 10; bases outside the gene matches: 11. The CDR3 reads CAISDAAKTGSAFF. As DNA, the CDR3 is TGTGCCATCAGTGACGCGGCTAAGACAGGGTCAGCTTTCTTT.

The chain carries TRBV7-3 and TRBJ2-7, with D maybe TRBD2 (5 bases). With 7 bases removed from V and 5 bases from J, the gap between germline ends came to 21 bases. The CDR3 sequence is 15 residues long. The germline CDR1 and CDR2 sequences are SGHTA and FQGTGA. CDR3 protein: CASTSFERGPHEQYF. DNA of the CDR3: TGTGCCAGCACCTCGTTCGAACGAGGGCCCCACGAGCAGTACTTC. The entire variable domain, with the rest obtained from reference TRBV7-3 and TRBJ2-7, is as follows: GAGVSQTPSNKVTEKGKYVELRCDPISGHTALYWYRQSLGQGPEFLIYFQGTGAADDSGLPNDRFFAVRPEGSVSTLKIQRTERGDSAVYLCASTSFERGPHEQYFGPGTRLTVT.

This sequence joins TRBV9 and TRBJ2-3, with D possibly TRBD2 on 7 matching bases. V was pared by 4 bases and J by 4 bases, with 22 bases between. This CDR3 is 17 amino acids long. Germline CDR1 reads SGDLS; CDR2 reads YYNGEE. The CDR3, as DNA: TGTGCCAGCAGCCCCCTGGGGGGGGCGGGCCCTTCAGATACGCAGTATTTT. Protein: CASSPLGGAGPSDTQYF.

DNA for the CDR3: TGTGCCAGCAGCCCTGGACTAGCGGGACCCAACTCCTACGAGCAGTACTTC. It codes for CASSPGLAGPNSYEQYF. The chain carries TRBV5-4 and TRBJ2-7; TRBD2 agrees at 12 bases. The germline V gene has CDR1 SGHNT and CDR2 YYREEE (reference sequence). This CDR3 has 17 residues. Trimming cost V 4 bases and J 0 bases; bases outside gene matches: 8.

The chain uses TRBV5-1 and TRBJ2-1; weak D call: TRBD2 (5 bases). V gave up 0 bases and J gave up 4 bases, with 14 bases separating them. Germline-derived CDR1 and CDR2 are SGHRS and YFSETQ. The CDR3 spans 16 residues. The CDR3: CASSLERAGRYNEQFF. The CDR3 DNA follows: TGCGCCAGCAGCTTGGAGAGGGCGGGCCGGTACAATGAGCAGTTCTTC.

The chain links TRBV10-3 to TRBJ2-2, with TRBD1 as a possible D gene (6 bases). The V end was cut by 7 bases, the J end by 3 bases, with 12 bases between. Germline V CDR1 and CDR2: ENHRY, SYGVKD. The CDR3 length is 14 residues. CDR3 residues: CAITQGWDTGELFF. As DNA, the CDR3 is TGTGCCATCACGCAGGGGTGGGACACCGGGGAGCTGTTTTTT.

The gene calls are TRBV9 and TRBJ2-5; 11 bases are a match to TRBD2. V lost 0 bases and J lost 4; bases outside the gene matches: 5. This CDR3 has 16 residues. Germline loops: CDR1 SGDLS, CDR2 YYNGEE. CDR3 in amino acids: CASSVGLAGRGETQYF. CDR3 DNA: TGTGCCAGCAGCGTAGGACTAGCGGGACGGGGAGAGACCCAGTACTTC. Combining the CDR3 with reference TRBV9 and TRBJ2-5 gives the whole variable domain DSGVTQTPKHLITATGQRVTLRCSPRSGDLSVYWYQQSLDQGLQFLIQYYNGEERAKGNILERFSAQQFPDLHSELNLSSLELGDSALYFCASSVGLAGRGETQYFGPGTRLLVL.

The chain carries TRBV18 and TRBJ1-2; D is unresolved. V was shortened by 2 bases and J by 7 bases, with 11 bases between the two germline ends. This CDR3 has 13 amino acids. Germline CDR1 KGHSH, CDR2 LQKENI. The CDR3 sequence is CASSPRREGGYTF. CDR3 bases: TGTGCCAGCTCACCAAGACGGGAAGGTGGCTACACCTTC.

The genes are TRBV25-1 and TRBJ2-5, with D perhaps TRBD1 (5 bases). With 5 bases removed from V and 2 bases from J, the gap between germline ends came to 12 bases. Germline CDR1 and CDR2: MGHDK and SYGVNS. The CDR3 totals 14 residues. The CDR3 loop reads CASSPRAYQETQYF. CDR3 bases: TGTGCCAGCAGTCCCAGGGCATATCAAGAGACCCAGTACTTC.

The CDR3 sequence: CASRPQGNPGHSPLHF. The CDR3 DNA is TGTGCCAGCAGGCCTCAGGGGAATCCCGGACATTCACCCCTCCACTTT. J is TRBJ1-6 and V is TRBV2; possibly TRBD1 for D (6 bases). Trimming pared 6 bases from V and 8 bases from J, leaving 20 bases between. The CDR3 loop spans 16 amino acids. Germline CDR1 reads SNHLY; CDR2 reads FYNNEI.

This clone has only one observation. CDR3 bases: TGCGCCAGCAGCCGGGGACTAGCGGGAGAAGAGACCCAGTACTTC. Amino acids: CASSRGLAGEETQYF. The chain links TRBV5-1 to TRBJ2-5, with 14 bases fitting TRBD2. This CDR3 spans 15 amino acids. With V trimmed by 4 bases and J by 3 bases, 2 bases remained unmatched. CDR1 and CDR2 (germline): SGHRS, YFSETQ.

J is TRBJ1-3 and V is TRBV9, with D hard to call. The germline V gene encodes CDR1 SGDLS and CDR2 YYNGEE. The V gene lost 4 bases and the J gene lost 2 bases, with 13 bases spanning the gap. This CDR3 is built from 15 residues. The CDR3 DNA sequence: TGTGCCAGCAGCCCCTCGGGAAATCCTGGAAACACCATATATTTT. Encoded protein: CASSPSGNPGNTIYF.

V and J are TRBV29-1 and TRBJ2-5; 10 nucleotides align to TRBD2. Looked up from germline, CDR1 is SQVTM and CDR2 is ANQGSEA. This CDR3 region has 16 residues. J gave up 5 bases and V 8 bases, and 17 bases lay outside the gene matches. The CDR3 DNA reads as TGCAGCATAGCTGGCGGGAGCGGGAGGGCCTCGGAGACCCAGTACTTC. This codes for CSIAGGSGRASETQYF.

This sequence joins TRBV5-6 and TRBJ1-5; 7 positions agree with TRBD1. Trimming cost V 0 bases and J 3 bases; bases outside gene matches: 6. CDR1 and CDR2 from the germline V gene are SGHDT and YYEEEE. The CDR3 contains 16 residues. This CDR3 is CASSLEGAVVNQPQHF. CDR3 DNA: TGTGCCAGCAGCTTGGAGGGGGCTGTGGTCAATCAGCCCCAGCATTTT. Using reference TRBV5-6 and TRBJ1-5 for the parts outside the CDR3, the full variable domain is DAGVTQSPTHLIKTRGQQVTLRCSPKSGHDTVSWYQQALGQGPQFIFQYYEEEERQRGNFPDRFSGHQFPNYSSELNVNALLLGDSALYLCASSLEGAVVNQPQHFGDGTRLSIL.

The CDR3: CASSKDRVRSPLHF. In DNA form, the CDR3 reads TGTGCCAGCAGCAAGGACAGGGTGCGATCACCCCTCCACTTT. The chain joins TRBV5-4 to TRBJ1-6; 8 bases are a match to TRBD1. The V segment lost 4 bases and the J segment 10 bases; nucleotides outside the gene matches: 7. Per the germline V gene, CDR1 is SGHNT and CDR2 is YYREEE (reference sequence). The CDR3 contains 14 residues.

The chain combines TRBV4-3 with TRBJ2-1, with TRBD1 matching 9 bases. Trimming took 7 bases from V and 4 from J; bases not matched to a gene: 8. CDR1 is LGHNA, CDR2 YSLEER, per germline. The CDR3 is 15 amino acids. The CDR3 DNA is TGCGCCAGCAAGATGGACAGGGGCGGGTACAATGAGCAGTTCTTC. Translated: CASKMDRGGYNEQFF.

The genes are TRBV6-5 and TRBJ2-2; possibly TRBD1 for D (7 bases). Trimming removed 2 bases from V and 7 bases from J, with 14 bases in between. CDR1 and CDR2 (germline): MNHEY, SVGAGI. This CDR3 comprises 15 residues. In nucleotides, the CDR3 is TGTGCCAGCAGTTACGCCGGGACAGCGGGCGGGGAGCTGTTTTTT. Translating it yields CASSYAGTAGGELFF.

The CDR3 DNA is TGTGCCAGCAGCCCCACAGGGAAGGCGTTGGGAGCTTTCTTT. Translating gives CASSPTGKALGAFF. The chain links TRBV9 to TRBJ1-1; TRBD1 might be the D (6 bases). Trimming shortened V by 4 bases and J by 10 bases, and 20 bases separated the two germline ends. Germline CDR1 SGDLS, CDR2 YYNGEE. The CDR3 has 14 residues.

This clone was observed a few times. The J gene is TRBJ1-1, the V gene TRBV28; 8 bases agree with TRBD1. CDR1 and CDR2 (germline): MDHEN, SYDVKM. CDR3 length: 14 residues. J lost 5 bases, V lost 8 bases, and 10 bases had no gene match. Written as DNA, the CDR3 is TGTGCCAGCCTCGAAAGGACAGGGAGTACTGAAGCTTTCTTT. Its translation is CASLERTGSTEAFF.

The chain carries TRBV27 and TRBJ1-5; perhaps TRBD1 as D (6 bases). Trimming shortened V by 5 bases and J by 6 bases, and 14 bases separated the two germline ends. Germline V gene lookup returns CDR1 MNHEY and CDR2 SMNVEV (reference sequence). The CDR3 runs 14 residues. CDR3 in DNA: TGTGCCAGCAGTCCCGAAAGGGGGGGTCAGCCCCAGCATTTT. As protein: CASSPERGGQPQHF.